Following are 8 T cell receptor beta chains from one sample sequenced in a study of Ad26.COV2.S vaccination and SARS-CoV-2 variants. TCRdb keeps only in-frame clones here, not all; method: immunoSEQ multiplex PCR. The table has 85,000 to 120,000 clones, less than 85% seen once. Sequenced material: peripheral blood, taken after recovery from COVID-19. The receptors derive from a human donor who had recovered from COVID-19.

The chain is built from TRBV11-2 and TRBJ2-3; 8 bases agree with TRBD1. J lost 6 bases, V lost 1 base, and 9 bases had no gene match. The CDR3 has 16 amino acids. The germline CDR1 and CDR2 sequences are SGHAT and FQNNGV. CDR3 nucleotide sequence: TGTGCCAGCAGCTTAGTTGGGCCAGGGGGCGCGGATACGCAGTATTTT. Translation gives CASSLVGPGGADTQYF.

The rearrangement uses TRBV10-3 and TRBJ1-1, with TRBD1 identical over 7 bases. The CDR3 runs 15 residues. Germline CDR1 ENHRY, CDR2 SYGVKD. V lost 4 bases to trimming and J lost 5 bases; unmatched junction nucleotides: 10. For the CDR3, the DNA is TGTGCCATCAGTGTGCCGGAACAGGGGCGGACTGAAGCTTTCTTT. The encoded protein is CAISVPEQGRTEAFF.

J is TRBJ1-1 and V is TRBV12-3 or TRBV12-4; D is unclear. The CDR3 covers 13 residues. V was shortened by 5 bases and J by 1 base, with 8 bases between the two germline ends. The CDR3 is CASSNTQNTEAFF. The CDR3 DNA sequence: TGTGCCAGCAGTAATACACAGAACACTGAAGCTTTCTTT.

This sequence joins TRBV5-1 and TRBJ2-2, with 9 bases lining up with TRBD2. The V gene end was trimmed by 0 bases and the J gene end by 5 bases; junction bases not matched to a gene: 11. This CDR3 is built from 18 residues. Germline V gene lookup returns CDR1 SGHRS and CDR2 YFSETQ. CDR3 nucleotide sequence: TGCGCCAGCAGCTTGGCCGGGACTAGCTCCGGTGGGACCGGGGAGCTGTTTTTT. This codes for CASSLAGTSSGGTGELFF.

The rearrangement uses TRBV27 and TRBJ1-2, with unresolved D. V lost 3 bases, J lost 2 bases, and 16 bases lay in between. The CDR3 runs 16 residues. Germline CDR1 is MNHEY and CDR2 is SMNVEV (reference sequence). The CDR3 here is CASSFRGDSANYGYTF. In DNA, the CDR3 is TGTGCCAGCAGTTTCAGAGGCGACTCGGCGAACTATGGCTACACCTTC.

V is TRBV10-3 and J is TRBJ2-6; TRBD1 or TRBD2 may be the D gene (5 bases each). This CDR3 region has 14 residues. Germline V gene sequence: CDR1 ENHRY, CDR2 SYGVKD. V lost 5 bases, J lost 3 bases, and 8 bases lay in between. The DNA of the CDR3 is TGTGCCATCAGTCGGGACCTTGGGGCCAACGTCCTGACTTTC. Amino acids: CAISRDLGANVLTF.

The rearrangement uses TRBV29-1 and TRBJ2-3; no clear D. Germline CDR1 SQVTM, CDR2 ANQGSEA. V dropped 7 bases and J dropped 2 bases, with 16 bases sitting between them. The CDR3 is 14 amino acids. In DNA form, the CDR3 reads TGCAGCGCCAGTAGGCTAACCTTCACAGATACGCAGTATTTT. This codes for CSASRLTFTDTQYF.

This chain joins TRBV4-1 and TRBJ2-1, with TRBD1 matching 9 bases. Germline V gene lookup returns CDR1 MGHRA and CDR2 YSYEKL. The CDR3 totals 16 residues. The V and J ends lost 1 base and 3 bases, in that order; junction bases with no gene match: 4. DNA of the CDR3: TGCGCCAGCAGCCAAGGACCGGGACAGGGCTACAATGAGCAGTTCTTC. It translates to CASSQGPGQGYNEQFF.